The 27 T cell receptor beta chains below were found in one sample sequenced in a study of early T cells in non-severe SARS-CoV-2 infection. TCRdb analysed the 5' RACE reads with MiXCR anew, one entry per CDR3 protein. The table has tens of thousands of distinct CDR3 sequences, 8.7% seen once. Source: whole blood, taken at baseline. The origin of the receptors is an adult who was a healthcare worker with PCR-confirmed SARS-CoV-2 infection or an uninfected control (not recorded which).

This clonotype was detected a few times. The CDR3 DNA reads TGCAGCGTCACAGGTCCCCTCGCTTTCTTT. Protein sequence: CSVTGPLAFF. The chain recombines TRBV29-1 with TRBJ1-1; possibly TRBD1 for D (5 bases). The CDR3 is 10 amino acids. Germline loops: CDR1 SQVTM, CDR2 ANQGSEA. V dropped 6 bases and J dropped 11 bases, with 13 bases sitting between them. The whole variable domain, filled in from reference TRBV29-1 and TRBJ1-1, reads SAVISQKPSRDICQRGTSLTIQCQVDSQVTMMFWYRQQPGQSLTLIATANQGSEATYESGFVIDKFPISRPNLTFSTLTVSNMSPEDSSIYLCSVTGPLAFFGQGTRLTVV.

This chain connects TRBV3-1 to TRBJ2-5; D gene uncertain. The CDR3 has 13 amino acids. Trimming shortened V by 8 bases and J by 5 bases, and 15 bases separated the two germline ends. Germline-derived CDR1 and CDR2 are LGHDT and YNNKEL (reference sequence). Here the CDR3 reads CASAPWPRETQYF. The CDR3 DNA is TGTGCCAGCGCTCCTTGGCCTCGGGAGACCCAGTACTTC.

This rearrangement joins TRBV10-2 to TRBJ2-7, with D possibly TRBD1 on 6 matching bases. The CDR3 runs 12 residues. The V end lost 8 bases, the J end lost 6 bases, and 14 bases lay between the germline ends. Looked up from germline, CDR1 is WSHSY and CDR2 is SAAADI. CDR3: CASSFDRPEQYF. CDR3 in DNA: TGCGCCAGCTCCTTCGACAGGCCCGAGCAGTACTTC.

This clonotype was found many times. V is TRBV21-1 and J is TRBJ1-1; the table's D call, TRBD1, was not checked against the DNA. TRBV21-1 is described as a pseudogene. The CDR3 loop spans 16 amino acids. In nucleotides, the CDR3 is TGTGCCAGCAGTTCGGACAGGGGACCATCGAACACTGAAGCTTTCTTT. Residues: CASSSDRGPSNTEAFF.

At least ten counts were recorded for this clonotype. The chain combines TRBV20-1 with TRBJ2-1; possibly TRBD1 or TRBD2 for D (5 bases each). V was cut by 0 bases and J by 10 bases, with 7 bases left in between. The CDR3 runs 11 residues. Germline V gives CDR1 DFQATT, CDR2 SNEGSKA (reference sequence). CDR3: CSARDGTEQFF. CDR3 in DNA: TGCAGTGCTAGAGACGGGACGGAGCAGTTCTTC.

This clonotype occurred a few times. The CDR3 loop is CASSPGLAGGGETQYF. Written as DNA, the CDR3 is TGTGCCAGCAGCCCGGGACTAGCGGGAGGAGGAGAGACCCAGTACTTC. The V gene is TRBV5-4, the J gene TRBJ2-5; 15 nucleotides align to TRBD2. The CDR3 totals 16 residues. Germline V gene data show CDR1 as SGHNT and CDR2 as YYREEE (reference sequence). Trimming removed 4 bases from V and 4 bases from J; junction bases left unmatched: 5.

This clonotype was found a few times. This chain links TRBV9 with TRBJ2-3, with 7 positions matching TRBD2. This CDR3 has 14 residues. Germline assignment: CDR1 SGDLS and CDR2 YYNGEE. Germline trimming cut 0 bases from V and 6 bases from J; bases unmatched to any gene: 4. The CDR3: CASSVGGLTDTQYF. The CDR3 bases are TGTGCCAGCAGCGTAGGGGGACTAACGGATACGCAGTATTTT.

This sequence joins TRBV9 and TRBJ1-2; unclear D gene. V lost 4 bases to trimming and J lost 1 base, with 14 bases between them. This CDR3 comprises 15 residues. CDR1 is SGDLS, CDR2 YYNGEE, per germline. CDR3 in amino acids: CASSPSPEGNYGYTF. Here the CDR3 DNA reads TGTGCCAGCAGCCCCAGTCCGGAGGGTAACTATGGCTACACCTTC.

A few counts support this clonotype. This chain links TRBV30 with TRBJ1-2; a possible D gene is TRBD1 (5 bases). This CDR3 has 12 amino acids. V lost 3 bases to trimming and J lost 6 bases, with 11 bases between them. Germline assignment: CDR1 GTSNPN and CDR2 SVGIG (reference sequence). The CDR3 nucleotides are TGTGCCTGGAGCAGGGAAACGGATGGCTACACCTTC. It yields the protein CAWSRETDGYTF.

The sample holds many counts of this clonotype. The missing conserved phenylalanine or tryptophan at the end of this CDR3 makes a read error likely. The CDR3, as DNA: TGCAGTGCTAGAGATGGCGGGGACAGCCTACTGCAGTACCTC. Its translation is CSARDGGDSLLQYL. The chain employs TRBV20-1 and TRBJ2-7, with TRBD1 as a possible D gene (7 bases). The ends were cut back, 0 bases at V and 9 bases at J, with 18 bases in the middle. CDR1 and CDR2 (germline): DFQATT, SNEGSKA (reference sequence). The CDR3 is 14 amino acids.

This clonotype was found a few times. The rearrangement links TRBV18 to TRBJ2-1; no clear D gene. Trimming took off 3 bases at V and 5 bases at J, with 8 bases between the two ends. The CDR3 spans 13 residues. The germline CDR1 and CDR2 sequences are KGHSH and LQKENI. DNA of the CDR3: TGTGCCAGCTCACCCCTCGCGCACAATGAGCAGTTCTTC. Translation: CASSPLAHNEQFF.

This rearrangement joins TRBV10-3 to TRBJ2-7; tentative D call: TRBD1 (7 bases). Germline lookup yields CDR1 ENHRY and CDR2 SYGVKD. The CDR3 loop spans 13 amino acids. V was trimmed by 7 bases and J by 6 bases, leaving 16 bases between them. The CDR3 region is CAINAAGGSEQYF. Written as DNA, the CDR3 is TGTGCCATCAACGCGGCAGGGGGGTCCGAGCAGTACTTC.

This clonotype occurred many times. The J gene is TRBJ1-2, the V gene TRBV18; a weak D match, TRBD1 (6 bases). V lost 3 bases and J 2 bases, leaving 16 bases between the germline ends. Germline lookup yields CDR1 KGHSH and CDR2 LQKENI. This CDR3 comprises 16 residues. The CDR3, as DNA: TGTGCCAGCTCACCGAATGAGCCGAGGGGGAACTATGGCTACACCTTC. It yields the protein CASSPNEPRGNYGYTF.

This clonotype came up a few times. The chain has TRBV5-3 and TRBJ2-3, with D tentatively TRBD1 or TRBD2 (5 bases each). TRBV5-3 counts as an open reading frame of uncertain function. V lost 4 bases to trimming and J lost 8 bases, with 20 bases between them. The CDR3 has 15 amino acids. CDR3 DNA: TGTGCCAGAAGCGTACGGGACCACGCATGGGTTACGCAGTATTTT. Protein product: CARSVRDHAWVTQYF.

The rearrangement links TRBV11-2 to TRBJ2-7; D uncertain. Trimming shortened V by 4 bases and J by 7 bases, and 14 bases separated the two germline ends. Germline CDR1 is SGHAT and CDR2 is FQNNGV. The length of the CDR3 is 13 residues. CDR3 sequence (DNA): TGTGCCAGCAGCTCGGGTAGGGATAGAGAGCAGTACTTC. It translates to CASSSGRDREQYF.

The CDR3 DNA follows: TGCAGTGCTACTTCCGGGACAGGGGGTAACGAGCAGTACTTC. This codes for CSATSGTGGNEQYF. The rearrangement links TRBV20-1 to TRBJ2-7; 11 bases line up with TRBD1. V was pared by 4 bases and J by 5 bases, with 7 bases of the junction left unmatched. Germline V gene sequence: CDR1 DFQATT, CDR2 SNEGSKA (reference sequence). This CDR3 region has 14 residues.

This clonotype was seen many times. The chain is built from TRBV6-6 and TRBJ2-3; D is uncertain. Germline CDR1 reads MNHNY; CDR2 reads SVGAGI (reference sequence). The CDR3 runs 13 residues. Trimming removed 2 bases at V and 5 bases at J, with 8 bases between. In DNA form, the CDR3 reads TGTGCCAGCAGTTACCTGCCCGGAGATACGCAGTATTTT. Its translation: CASSYLPGDTQYF.

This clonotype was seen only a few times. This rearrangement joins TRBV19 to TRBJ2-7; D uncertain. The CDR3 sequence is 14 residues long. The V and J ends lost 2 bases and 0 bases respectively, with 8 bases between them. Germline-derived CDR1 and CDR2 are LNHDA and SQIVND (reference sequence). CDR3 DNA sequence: TGTGCCAGTAGTATAAGCTCTGTCTCCTACGAGCAGTACTTC. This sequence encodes CASSISSVSYEQYF.

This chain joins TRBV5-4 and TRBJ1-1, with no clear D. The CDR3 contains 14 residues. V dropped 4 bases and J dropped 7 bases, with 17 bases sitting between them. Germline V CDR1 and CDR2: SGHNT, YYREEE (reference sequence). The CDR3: CASSIGKARDEAFF. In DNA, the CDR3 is TGTGCCAGCAGCATCGGAAAGGCCCGTGATGAAGCTTTCTTT.

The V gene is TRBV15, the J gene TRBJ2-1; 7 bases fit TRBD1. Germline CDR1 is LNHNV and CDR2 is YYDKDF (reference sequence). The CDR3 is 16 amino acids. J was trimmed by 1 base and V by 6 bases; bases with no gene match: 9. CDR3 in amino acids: CATRPNRGLSYNEQFF. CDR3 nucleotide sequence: TGTGCCACCAGGCCTAACAGGGGTTTGTCCTACAATGAGCAGTTCTTC.

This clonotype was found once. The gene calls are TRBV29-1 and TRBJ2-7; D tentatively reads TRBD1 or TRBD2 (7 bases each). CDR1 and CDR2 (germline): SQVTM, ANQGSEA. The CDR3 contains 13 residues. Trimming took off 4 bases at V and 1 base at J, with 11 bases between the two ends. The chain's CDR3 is CSVGGGQSYEQYF. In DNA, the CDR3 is TGCAGCGTTGGCGGGGGACAGTCCTACGAGCAGTACTTC.

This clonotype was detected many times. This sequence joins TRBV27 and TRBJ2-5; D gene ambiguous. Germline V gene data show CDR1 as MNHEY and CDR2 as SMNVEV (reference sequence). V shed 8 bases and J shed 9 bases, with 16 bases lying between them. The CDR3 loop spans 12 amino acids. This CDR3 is CASGRDLASQYF. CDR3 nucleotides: TGTGCCAGCGGGCGTGACCTGGCGTCCCAGTACTTC.

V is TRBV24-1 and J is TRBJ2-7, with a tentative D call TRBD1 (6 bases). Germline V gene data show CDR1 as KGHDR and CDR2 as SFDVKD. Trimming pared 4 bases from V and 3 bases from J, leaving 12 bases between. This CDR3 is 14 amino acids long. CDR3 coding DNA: TGTGCCACCAGTGACCCTGACAGGAGCTACGAGCAGTACTTC. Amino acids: CATSDPDRSYEQYF.

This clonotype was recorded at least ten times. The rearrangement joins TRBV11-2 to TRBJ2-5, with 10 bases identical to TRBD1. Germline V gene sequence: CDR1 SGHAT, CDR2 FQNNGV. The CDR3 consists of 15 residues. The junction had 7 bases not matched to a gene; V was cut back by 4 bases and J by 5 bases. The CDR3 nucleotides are TGTGCCAGCAGCTCCGGACAGGGGGTGCGGGAGACCCAGTACTTC. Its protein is CASSSGQGVRETQYF.

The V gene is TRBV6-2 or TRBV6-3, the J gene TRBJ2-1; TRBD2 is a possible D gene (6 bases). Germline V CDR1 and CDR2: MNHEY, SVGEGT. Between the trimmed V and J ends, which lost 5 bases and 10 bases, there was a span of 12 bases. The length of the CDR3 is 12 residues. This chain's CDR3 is CASSIAAEEQFF. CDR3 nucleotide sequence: TGTGCCAGCAGTATAGCGGCGGAGGAGCAGTTCTTC.

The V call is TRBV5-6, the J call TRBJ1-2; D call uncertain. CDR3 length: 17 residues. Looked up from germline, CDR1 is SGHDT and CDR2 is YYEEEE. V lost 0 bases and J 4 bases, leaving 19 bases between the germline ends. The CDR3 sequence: CASSLAERGQEVYGYTF. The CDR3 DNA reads TGTGCCAGCAGCTTGGCAGAGCGAGGGCAAGAGGTCTATGGCTACACCTTC.

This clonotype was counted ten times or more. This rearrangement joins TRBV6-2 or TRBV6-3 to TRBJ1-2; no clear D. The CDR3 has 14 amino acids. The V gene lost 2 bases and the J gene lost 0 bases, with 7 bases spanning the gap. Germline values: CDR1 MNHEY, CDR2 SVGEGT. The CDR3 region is CASSYLQANYGYTF. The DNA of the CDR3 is TGTGCCAGCAGTTACCTCCAAGCTAACTATGGCTACACCTTC.